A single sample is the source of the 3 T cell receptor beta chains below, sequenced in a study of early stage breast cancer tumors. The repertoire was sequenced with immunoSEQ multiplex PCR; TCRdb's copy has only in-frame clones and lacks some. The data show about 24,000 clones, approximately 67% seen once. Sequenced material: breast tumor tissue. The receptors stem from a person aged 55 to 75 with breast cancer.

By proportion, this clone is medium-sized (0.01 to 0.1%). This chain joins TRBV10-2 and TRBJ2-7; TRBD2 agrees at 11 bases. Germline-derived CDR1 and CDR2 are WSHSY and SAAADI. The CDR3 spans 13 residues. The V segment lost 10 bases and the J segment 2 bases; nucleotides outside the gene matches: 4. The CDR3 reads CATRLAGTYEQYF. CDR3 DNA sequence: TGCGCCACCAGACTAGCGGGGACCTACGAGCAGTACTTC.

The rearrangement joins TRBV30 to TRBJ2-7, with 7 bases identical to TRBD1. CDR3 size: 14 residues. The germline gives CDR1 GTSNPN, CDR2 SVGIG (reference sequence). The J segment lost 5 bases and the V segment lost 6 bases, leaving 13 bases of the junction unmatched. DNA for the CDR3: TGTGCCTGTAACTCCAGGGGGAGAGGTGACGAGCAGTACTTC. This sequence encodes CACNSRGRGDEQYF.

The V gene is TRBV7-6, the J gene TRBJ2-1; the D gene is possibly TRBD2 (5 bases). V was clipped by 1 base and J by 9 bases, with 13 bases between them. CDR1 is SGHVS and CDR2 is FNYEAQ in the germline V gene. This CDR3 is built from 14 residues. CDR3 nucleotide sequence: TGTGCCAGCAGCTTAGGGGAGCAGCGAGGTGAGCAGTTCTTC. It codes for CASSLGEQRGEQFF. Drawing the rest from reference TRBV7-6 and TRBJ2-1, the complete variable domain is GAGVSQSPRYKVTKRGQDVALRCDPISGHVSLYWYRQALGQGPEFLTYFNYEAQQDKSGLPNDRFSAERPEGSISTLTIQRTEQRDSAMYRCASSLGEQRGEQFFGPGTRLTVL.